The clone carrying this TCR beta chain was counted at least ten times. This record belongs to a study of T cells in Graves' hyperthyroidism and ophthalmopathy. The investigators amplified TCR beta CDR3 regions from RNA transcripts. The HTBI primer set drove a first-round RT-PCR of the TCR CDR3. In TCRdb, the multiplex PCR reads were re-called with MiXCR into one record per CDR3 protein. The sample lists approximately 600,000 distinct CDR3 sequences; around 14% were seen once. The germline CDR1 and CDR2 sequences are MNHEY and SMNVEV (reference sequence). V lost 6 bases, J lost 3 bases, and 5 bases stayed unmatched. The CDR3 extends over 14 amino acids. Cells are PBMCs isolated from around 9.4 ml of fresh blood.

This rearrangement joins TRBV27 to TRBJ1-5; 7 bases match TRBD1. The receptor was isolated from a woman aged 25 to 45 with Graves' hyperthyroidism that later progressed to Graves' ophthalmopathy. The material sequenced was blood. The CDR3 DNA follows: TGTGCCAGCAGGGCGGGACAGTACAATCAGCCCCAGCATTTT. The encoded protein is CASRAGQYNQPQHF.